The 7 T cell receptor beta chains presented below share a single source sample, sequenced in a study of cytomegalovirus exposure and HLA in healthy donors. PCR amplification relied on 60 Vbeta primers (plus 13 Jbeta primers). The assay was immunoSEQ multiplex PCR, and TCRdb's table has in-frame clones only and misses some. Counted here are about 130,000 clones, roughly four fifths occurring once; the ten biggest clones make up around 2.9%. What was sequenced was PBMCs. These receptors originate from a young man in good health and CMV-seronegative.

This chain joins TRBV5-1 and TRBJ2-7; TRBD1 agrees at 7 bases. J was trimmed by 2 bases and V by 4 bases; bases with no gene match: 9. The CDR3 covers 15 residues. Per germline, CDR1 SGHRS and CDR2 YFSETQ. The CDR3 loop is CASSVRGQDTYEQYF. The CDR3 DNA reads TGCGCCAGCAGCGTCCGTGGACAGGACACCTACGAGCAGTACTTC.

This clone came up a few times. The gene calls are TRBV7-2 and TRBJ2-1; 12 positions agree with TRBD2. In germline, CDR1 is SGHTA, CDR2 FQGNSA. The CDR3 is 16 residues long. The ends lost 5 bases at V and 4 bases at J; junction bases unmatched: 6. The CDR3 coding sequence is TGTGCCAGCAGCATCCAGACTAGCGGGGGATACAATGAGCAGTTCTTC. Its protein is CASSIQTSGGYNEQFF.

The rearrangement uses TRBV15 and TRBJ1-2; D is ambiguous. Germline CDR1 LNHNV, CDR2 YYDKDF (reference sequence). V dropped 2 bases and J dropped 1 base, with 8 bases sitting between them. This CDR3 is 14 amino acids long. CDR3 DNA: TGTGCCACCAGCAGACCTTTAGTTAACTATGGCTACACCTTC. It specifies CATSRPLVNYGYTF.

This chain joins TRBV4-3 and TRBJ2-7; possible D gene TRBD2, 6 bases. Germline loops: CDR1 LGHNA, CDR2 YSLEER. The CDR3 spans 18 residues. Trimming took 3 bases from V and 6 from J, leaving 27 bases between them. The DNA of the CDR3 is TGCGCCAGCAGCCAGGGTCATTTTATGGGAGAGGAGGGGTTCGAGCAGTACTTC. Protein product: CASSQGHFMGEEGFEQYF.

The chain uses TRBV9 and TRBJ2-1; D ambiguous. The CDR3 runs 14 residues. The germline CDR1 and CDR2 sequences are SGDLS and YYNGEE. Trimming pared 0 bases from V and 3 bases from J, leaving 7 bases between. For the CDR3, the DNA is TGTGCCAGCAGCGTAGTTTCGGGCTACAATGAGCAGTTCTTC. It is translated as CASSVVSGYNEQFF.

This chain connects TRBV29-1 to TRBJ2-1; the match to TRBD2 covers 11 bases. The CDR3 totals 16 residues. V shed 3 bases and J 0 bases; nucleotides not matched to a gene: 4. Per the germline V gene, CDR1 is SQVTM and CDR2 is ANQGSEA. The CDR3 region has the DNA TGCAGCGTTGAGGGACTAGCGGAGTACTCCTACAATGAGCAGTTCTTC. Translated: CSVEGLAEYSYNEQFF.

The chain couples TRBV25-1 to TRBJ1-5, with unresolved D. V lost 5 bases and J lost 3, with 11 bases in between. Germline V gene lookup returns CDR1 MGHDK and CDR2 SYGVNS. The CDR3 has 14 residues. Written as DNA, the CDR3 is TGTGCCAGCAGTTTCGGAGCGTCCAATCAGCCCCAGCATTTT. Residues: CASSFGASNQPQHF.